This T cell receptor (beta chain) was retrieved from a study of OX40 agonist ivuxolimab in advanced cancers. Study-wide context: Six ivuxolimab dose levels, 0.01 to 10 mg/kg, were given intravenously every 2 weeks. Partial responses occurred in three patients (one hepatocellular carcinoma, two cutaneous melanoma). Study-wide points: Some nonresponders additionally presented with little normalized T-cell clonal expansion.

This clone has more than one count but fewer than ten. The antigen is undetermined. The CDR3 extends over 18 amino acids. Per germline, CDR1 SGHRS and CDR2 YFSETQ. V lost 4 bases to trimming and J lost 3 bases, with 25 bases between them. Sequenced by immunoSEQ multiplex PCR; TCRdb stores in-frame clones only, minus some. This table holds more than 15,000 clones, 78% found once. This clonotype originated in an adult with an advanced solid tumor such as melanoma, head and neck, liver or kidney cancer. Sequences were derived from CD4+ or CD8+ T cells sorted from blood, sampled in a trial of the OX40 agonist ivuxolimab. The genes are TRBV5-1 and TRBJ1-1; perhaps TRBD1 as D (6 bases). The CDR3 coding sequence is TGCGCCAGCAGCCCTAGGTGGGGGGCGCAAGGGATGGACACTGAAGCTTTCTTT. It translates to CASSPRWGAQGMDTEAFF.